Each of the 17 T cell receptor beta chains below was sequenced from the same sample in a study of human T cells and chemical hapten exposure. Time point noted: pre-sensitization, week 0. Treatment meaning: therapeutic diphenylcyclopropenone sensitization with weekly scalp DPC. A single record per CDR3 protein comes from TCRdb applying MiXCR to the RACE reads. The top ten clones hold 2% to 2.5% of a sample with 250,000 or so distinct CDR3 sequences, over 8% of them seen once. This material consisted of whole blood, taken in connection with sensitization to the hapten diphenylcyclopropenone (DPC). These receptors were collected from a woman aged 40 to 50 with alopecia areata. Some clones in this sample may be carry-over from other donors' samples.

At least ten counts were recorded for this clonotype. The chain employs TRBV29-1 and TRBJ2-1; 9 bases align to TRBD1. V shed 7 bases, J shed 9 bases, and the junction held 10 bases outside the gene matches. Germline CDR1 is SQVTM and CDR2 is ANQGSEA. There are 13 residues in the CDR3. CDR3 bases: TGCAGCGCCGGACAGGGGAGGGCATTTGAGCAGTTCTTC. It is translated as CSAGQGRAFEQFF.

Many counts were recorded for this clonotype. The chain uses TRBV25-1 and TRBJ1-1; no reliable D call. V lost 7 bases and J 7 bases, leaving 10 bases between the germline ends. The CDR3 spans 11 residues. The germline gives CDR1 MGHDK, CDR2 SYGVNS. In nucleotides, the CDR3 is TGTGCCAGCACGATTGGGCATGAAGCTTTCTTT. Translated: CASTIGHEAFF.

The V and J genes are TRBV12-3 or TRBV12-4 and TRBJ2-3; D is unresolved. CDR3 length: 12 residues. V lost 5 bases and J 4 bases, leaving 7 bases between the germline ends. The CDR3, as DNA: TGTGCCAGCAGTCCCGGGTCAGATACGCAGTATTTT. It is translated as CASSPGSDTQYF.

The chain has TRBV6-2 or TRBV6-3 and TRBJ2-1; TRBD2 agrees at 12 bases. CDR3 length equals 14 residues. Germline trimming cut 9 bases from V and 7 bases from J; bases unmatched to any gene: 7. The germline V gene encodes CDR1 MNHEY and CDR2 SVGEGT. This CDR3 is CASKGLAGRNEQFF. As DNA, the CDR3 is TGTGCCAGTAAGGGACTAGCGGGTCGTAATGAGCAGTTCTTC.

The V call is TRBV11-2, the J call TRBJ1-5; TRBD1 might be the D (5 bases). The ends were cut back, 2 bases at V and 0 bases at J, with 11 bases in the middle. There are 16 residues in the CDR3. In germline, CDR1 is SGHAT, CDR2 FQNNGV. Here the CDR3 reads CASSLFGADSNQPQHF. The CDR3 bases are TGTGCCAGCAGCTTATTTGGGGCTGATAGCAATCAGCCCCAGCATTTT.

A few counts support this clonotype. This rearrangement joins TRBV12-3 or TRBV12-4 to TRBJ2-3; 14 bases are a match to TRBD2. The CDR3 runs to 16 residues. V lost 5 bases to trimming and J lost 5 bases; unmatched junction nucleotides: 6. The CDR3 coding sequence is TGTGCCAGCAGTCGGGGACTAGCGGGAGCAAGAGATACGCAGTATTTT. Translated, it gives CASSRGLAGARDTQYF.

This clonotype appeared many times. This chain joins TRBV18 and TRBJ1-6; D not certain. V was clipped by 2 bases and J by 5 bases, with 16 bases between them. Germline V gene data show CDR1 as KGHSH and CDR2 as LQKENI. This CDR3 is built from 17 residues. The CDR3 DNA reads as TGTGCCAGCTCACCAAACCGTCCCGGGAGCGATAATTCACCCCTCCACTTT. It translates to CASSPNRPGSDNSPLHF.

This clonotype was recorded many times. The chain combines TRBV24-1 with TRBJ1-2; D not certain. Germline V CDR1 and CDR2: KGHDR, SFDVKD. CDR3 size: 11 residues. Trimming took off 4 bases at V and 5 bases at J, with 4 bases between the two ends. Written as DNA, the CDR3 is TGTGCCACCAGTGACTTTTATGGCTACACCTTC. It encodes CATSDFYGYTF.

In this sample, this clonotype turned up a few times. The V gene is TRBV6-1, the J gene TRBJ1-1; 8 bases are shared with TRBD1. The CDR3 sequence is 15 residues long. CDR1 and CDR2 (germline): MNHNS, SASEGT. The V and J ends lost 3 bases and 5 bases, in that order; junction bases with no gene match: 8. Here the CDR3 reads CASSDPRQGSTEAFF. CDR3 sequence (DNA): TGTGCCAGCAGTGACCCGAGACAGGGGTCAACTGAAGCTTTCTTT.

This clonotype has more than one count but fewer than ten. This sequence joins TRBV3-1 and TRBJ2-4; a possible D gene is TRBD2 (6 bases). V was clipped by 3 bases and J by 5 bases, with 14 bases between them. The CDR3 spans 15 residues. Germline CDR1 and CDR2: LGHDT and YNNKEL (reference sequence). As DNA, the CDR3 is TGTGCCAGCAGCCAGAGGCCGGGGGTGGAAAACATTCAGTACTTC. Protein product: CASSQRPGVENIQYF.

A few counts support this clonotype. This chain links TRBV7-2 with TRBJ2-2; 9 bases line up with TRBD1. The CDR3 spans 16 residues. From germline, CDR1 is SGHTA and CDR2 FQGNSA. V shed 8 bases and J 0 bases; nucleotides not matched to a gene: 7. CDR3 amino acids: CASGGDRAPNTGELFF. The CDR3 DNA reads TGTGCCAGCGGGGGGGACAGGGCACCGAACACCGGGGAGCTGTTTTTT.

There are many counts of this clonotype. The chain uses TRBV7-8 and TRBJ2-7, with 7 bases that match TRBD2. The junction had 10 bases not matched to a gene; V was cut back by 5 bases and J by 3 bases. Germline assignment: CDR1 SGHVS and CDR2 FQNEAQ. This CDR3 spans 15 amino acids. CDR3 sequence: CASSRGREGFYEQYF. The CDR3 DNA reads TGTGCCAGCAGCAGAGGGAGGGAAGGGTTCTACGAGCAGTACTTC.

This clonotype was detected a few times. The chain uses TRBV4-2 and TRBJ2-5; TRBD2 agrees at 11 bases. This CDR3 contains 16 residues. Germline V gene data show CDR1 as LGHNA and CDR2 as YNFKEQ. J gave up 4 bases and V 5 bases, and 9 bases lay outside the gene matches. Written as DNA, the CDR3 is TGTGCCAGCAGCACCCGTAGCGGGAGGGGCGGAGAGACCCAGTACTTC. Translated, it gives CASSTRSGRGGETQYF.

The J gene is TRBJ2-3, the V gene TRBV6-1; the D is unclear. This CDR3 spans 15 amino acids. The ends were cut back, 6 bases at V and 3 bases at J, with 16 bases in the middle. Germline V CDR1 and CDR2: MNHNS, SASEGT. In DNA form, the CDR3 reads TGTGCCAGCAGCCAGAACCGCAGAGTGACAGATACGCAGTATTTT. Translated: CASSQNRRVTDTQYF.

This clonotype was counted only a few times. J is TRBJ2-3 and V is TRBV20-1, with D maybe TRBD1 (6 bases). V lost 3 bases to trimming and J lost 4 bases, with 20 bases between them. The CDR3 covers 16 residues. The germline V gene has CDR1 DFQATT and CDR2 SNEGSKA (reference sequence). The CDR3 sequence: CSARSRAGGQADTQYF. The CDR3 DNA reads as TGCAGTGCTAGGAGCCGGGCTGGGGGCCAGGCAGATACGCAGTATTTT.

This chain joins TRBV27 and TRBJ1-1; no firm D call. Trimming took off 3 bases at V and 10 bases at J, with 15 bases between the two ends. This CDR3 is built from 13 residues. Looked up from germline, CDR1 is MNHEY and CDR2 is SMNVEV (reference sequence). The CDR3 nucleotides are TGTGCCAGCAGTTTTTCGGTACCCCCAGTAGCTTTCTTT. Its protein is CASSFSVPPVAFF.

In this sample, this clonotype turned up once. CDR3 sequence: CASSQVSGISAHEQYF. CDR3 DNA: TGTGCCAGCAGCCAAGTGAGCGGGATATCAGCCCACGAGCAGTACTTC. J is TRBJ2-7 and V is TRBV3-1; 7 nucleotides align to TRBD2. The CDR3 runs to 16 residues. J gave up 5 bases and V 1 base, and 11 bases lay outside the gene matches. In germline, CDR1 is LGHDT, CDR2 YNNKEL (reference sequence).